This T cell receptor (beta chain) originates from a study of T cells in women clearing cervical HPV infection. About the research overall: Donors had HPV16-related CIN3 or worse; 2 had invasive cancer.

As for this clone: Read sequence stops 3 residues before the CDR3 end, and the germline J gene provides the missing end.

CDR3 size: 14 residues. The V end was cut by 5 bases, the J end by 2 bases, with 14 bases between. From germline, CDR1 is SGHRS and CDR2 YFSETQ. The data were produced by immunoSEQ multiplex PCR, yet TCRdb's version contains in-frame clones alone and is incomplete. The sample includes tens of thousands of clones. The receptor's source is a woman between 18 and 70 years old with a cervical HPV16 infection that either progressed to CIN3+ or cleared (not recorded which). The sequencing input was blood buffy coat. The chain has TRBV5-1 and TRBJ2-7; D may be TRBD1 (5 bases). The CDR3 sequence: CASSMQGLPYEQYF. The DNA read from the CDR3 is TGCGCCAGCAGTATGCAGGGTCTCCCCTACGAG.